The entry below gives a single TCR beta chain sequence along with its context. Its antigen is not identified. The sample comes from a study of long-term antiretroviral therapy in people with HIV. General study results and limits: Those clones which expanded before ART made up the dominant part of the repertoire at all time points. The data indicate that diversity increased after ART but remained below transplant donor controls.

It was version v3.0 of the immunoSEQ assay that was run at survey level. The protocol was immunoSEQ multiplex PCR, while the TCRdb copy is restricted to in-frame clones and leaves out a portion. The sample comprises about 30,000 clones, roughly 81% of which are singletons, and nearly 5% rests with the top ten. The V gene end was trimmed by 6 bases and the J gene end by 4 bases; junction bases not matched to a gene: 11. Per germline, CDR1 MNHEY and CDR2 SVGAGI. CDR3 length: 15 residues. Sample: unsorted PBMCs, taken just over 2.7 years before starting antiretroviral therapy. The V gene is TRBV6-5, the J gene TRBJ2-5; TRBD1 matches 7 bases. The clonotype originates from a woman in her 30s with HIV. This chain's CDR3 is CASRATGPFGETQYF. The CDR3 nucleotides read TGTGCCAGCAGGGCGACAGGGCCCTTTGGAGAGACCCAGTACTTC.